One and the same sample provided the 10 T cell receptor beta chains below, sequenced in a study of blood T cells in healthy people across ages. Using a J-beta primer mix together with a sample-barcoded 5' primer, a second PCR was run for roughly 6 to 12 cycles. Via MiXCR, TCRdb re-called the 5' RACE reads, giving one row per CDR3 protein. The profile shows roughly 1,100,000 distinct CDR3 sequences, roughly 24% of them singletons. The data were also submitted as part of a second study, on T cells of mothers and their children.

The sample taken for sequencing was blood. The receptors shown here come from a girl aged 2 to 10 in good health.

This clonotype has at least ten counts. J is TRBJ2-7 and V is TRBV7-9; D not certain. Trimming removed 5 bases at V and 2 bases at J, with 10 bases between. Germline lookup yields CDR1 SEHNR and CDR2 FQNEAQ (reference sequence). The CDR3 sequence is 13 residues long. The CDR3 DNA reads TGTGCCAGCAGCGCGTATGGGGCCTACGAGCAGTACTTC. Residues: CASSAYGAYEQYF. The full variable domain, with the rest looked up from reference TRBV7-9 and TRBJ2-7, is DTGVSQNPRHKITKRGQNVTFRCDPISEHNRLYWYRQTLGQGPEFLTYFQNEAQLEKSRLLSDRFSAERPKGSFSTLEIQRTEQGDSAMYLCASSAYGAYEQYFGPGTRLTVT.

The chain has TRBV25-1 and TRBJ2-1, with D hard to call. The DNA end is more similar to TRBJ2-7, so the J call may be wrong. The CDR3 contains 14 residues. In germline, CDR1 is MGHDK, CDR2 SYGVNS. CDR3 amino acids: CASSEFGRTYEQYF. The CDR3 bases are TGTGCCAGCAGTGAATTCGGCAGGACCTACGAGCAGTACTTC.

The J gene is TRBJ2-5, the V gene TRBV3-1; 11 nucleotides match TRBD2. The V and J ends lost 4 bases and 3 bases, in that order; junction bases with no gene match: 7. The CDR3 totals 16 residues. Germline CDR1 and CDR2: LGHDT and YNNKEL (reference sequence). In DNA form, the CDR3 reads TGTGCCAGCAGCCTCCTATTACTAGCGGGAGAAGAGACCCAGTACTTC. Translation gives CASSLLLLAGEETQYF.

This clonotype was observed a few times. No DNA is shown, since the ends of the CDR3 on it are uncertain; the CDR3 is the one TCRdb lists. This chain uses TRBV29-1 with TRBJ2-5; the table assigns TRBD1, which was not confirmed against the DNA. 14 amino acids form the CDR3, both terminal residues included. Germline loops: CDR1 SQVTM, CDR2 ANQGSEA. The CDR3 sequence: CSVAPGTGDYERYF.

Here the CDR3 DNA reads TGCGCCAGCAGCTCACAGGGTTTCGAAGGCGAGCAGTACTTC. It yields the protein CASSSQGFEGEQYF. This chain connects TRBV5-1 to TRBJ2-7, with TRBD1 as a possible D gene (6 bases). CDR3 length: 14 residues. V was shortened by 3 bases and J by 6 bases, with 16 bases between the two germline ends. Per germline, CDR1 SGHRS and CDR2 YFSETQ. Drawing the rest from reference TRBV5-1 and TRBJ2-7, the complete variable domain is KAGVTQTPRYLIKTRGQQVTLSCSPISGHRSVSWYQQTPGQGLQFLFEYFSETQRNKGNFPGRFSGRQFSNSRSEMNVSTLELGDSALYLCASSSQGFEGEQYFGPGTRLTVT.

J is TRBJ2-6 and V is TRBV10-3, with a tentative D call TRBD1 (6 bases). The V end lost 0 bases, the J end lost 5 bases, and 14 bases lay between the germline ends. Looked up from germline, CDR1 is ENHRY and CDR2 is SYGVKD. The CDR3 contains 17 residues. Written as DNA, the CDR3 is TGTGCCATCAGTGAGTCGCTAGCAGGGGACCGGGCCAACGTCCTGACTTTC. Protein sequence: CAISESLAGDRANVLTF.

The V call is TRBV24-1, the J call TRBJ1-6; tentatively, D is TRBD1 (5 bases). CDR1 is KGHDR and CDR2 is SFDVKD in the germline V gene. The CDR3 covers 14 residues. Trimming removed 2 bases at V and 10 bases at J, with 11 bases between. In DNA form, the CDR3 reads TGTGCCACCAGTGATTCCAGGGTAGGCTCACCCCTCCACTTT. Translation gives CATSDSRVGSPLHF.

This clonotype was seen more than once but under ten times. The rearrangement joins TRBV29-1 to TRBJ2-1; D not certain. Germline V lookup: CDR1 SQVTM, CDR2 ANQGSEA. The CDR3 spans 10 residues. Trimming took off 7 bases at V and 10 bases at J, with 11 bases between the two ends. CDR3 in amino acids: CSAARSEQFF. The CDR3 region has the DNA TGCAGCGCCGCGAGAAGCGAGCAGTTCTTC.

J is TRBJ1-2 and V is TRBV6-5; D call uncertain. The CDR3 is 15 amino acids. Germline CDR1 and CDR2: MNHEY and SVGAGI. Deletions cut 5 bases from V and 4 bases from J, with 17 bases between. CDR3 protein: CASSINRGGSYGYTF. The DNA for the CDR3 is TGTGCCAGCAGTATTAACCGAGGCGGATCCTATGGCTACACCTTC.

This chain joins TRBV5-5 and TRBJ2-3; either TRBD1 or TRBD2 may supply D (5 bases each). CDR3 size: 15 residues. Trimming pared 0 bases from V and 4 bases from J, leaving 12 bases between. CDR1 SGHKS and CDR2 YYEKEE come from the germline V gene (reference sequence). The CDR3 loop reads CASSLVGVGADTQYF. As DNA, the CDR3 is TGTGCCAGCAGCTTGGTGGGGGTAGGGGCAGATACGCAGTATTTT. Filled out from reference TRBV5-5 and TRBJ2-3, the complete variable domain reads DAGVTQSPTHLIKTRGQQVTLRCSPISGHKSVSWYQQVLGQGPQFIFQYYEKEERGRGNFPDRFSARQFPNYSSELNVNALLLGDSALYLCASSLVGVGADTQYFGPGTRLTVL.